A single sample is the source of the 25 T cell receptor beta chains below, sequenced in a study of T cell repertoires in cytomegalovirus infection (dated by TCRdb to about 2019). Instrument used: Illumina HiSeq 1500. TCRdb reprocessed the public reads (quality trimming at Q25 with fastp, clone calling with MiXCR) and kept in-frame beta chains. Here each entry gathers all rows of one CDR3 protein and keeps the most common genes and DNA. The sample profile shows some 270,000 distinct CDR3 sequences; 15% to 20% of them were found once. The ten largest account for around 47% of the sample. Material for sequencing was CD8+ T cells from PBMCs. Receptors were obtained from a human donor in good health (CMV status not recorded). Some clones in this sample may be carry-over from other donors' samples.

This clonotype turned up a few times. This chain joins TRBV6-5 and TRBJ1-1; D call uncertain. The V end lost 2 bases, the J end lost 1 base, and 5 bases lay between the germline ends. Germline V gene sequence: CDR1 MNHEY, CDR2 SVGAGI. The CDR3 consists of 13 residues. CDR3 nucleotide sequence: TGTGCCAGCAGTTACAAGGGGAACACTGAAGCTTTCTTT. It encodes CASSYKGNTEAFF.

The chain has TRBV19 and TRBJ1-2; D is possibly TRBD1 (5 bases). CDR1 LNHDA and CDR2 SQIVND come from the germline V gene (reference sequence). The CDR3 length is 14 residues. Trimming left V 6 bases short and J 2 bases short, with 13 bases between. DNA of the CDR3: TGTGCCAGTAGGCAAGGACACTTCAACTATGGCTACACCTTC. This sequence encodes CASRQGHFNYGYTF.

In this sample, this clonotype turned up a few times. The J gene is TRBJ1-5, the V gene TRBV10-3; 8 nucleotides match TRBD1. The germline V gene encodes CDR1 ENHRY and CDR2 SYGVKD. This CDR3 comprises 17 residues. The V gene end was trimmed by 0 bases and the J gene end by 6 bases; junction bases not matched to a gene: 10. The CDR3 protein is CAISESATGAVPQPQHF. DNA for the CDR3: TGTGCCATCAGTGAGTCAGCGACAGGGGCCGTCCCTCAGCCCCAGCATTTT.

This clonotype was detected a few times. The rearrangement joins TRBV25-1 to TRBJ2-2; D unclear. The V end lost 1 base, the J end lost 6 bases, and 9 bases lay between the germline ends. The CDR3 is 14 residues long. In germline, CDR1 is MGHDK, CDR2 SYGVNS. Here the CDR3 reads CASSESGTAGELFF. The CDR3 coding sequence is TGTGCCAGCAGTGAATCGGGTACAGCCGGGGAGCTGTTTTTT. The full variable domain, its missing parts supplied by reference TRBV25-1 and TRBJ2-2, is EADIYQTPRYLVIGTGKKITLECSQTMGHDKMYWYQQDPGMELHLIHYSYGVNSTEKGDLSSESTVSRIRTEHFPLTLESARPSHTSQYLCASSESGTAGELFFGEGSRLTVL.

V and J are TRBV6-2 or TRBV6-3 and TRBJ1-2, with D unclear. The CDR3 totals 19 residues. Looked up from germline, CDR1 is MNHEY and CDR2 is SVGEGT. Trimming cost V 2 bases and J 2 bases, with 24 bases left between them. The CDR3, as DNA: TGTGCCAGCAGTTACCCCACTTGGACCCGCGAAATCACGAACTATGGCTACACCTTC. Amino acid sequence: CASSYPTWTREITNYGYTF.

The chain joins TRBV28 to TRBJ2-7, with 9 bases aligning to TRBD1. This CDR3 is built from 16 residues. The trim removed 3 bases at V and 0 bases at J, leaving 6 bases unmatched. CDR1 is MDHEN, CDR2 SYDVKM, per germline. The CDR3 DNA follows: TGTGCCAGCAGTTTTTGGGGGGACAGGGCCTCCTACGAGCAGTACTTC. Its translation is CASSFWGDRASYEQYF.

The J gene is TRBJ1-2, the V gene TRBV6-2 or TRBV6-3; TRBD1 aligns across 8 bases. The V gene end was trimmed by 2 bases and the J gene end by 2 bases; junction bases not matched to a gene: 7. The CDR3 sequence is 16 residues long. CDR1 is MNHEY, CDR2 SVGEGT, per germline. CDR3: CASSYPTGEVNYGYTF. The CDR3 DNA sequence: TGTGCCAGCAGTTACCCGACAGGGGAGGTCAACTATGGCTACACCTTC.

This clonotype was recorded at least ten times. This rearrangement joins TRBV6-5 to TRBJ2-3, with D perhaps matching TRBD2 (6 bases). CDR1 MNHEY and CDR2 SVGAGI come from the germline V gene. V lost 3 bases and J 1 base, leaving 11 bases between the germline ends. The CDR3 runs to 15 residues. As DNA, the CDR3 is TGTGCCAGCAGTTATGCCGGGACTGGCACAGATACGCAGTATTTT. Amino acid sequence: CASSYAGTGTDTQYF.

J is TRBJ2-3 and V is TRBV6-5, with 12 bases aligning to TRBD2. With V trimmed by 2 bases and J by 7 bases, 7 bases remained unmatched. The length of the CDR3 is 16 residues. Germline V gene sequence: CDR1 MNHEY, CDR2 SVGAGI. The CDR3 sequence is CASSYMPSGGANTQYF. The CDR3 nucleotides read TGTGCCAGCAGTTACATGCCTAGCGGGGGGGCCAATACGCAGTATTTT.

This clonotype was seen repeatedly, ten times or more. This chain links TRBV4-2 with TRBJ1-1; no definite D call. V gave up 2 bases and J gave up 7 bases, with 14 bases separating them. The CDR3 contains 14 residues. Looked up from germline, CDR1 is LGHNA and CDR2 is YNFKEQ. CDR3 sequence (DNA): TGTGCCAGCAGCCAATATATAACTTCAAGTGAAGCTTTCTTT. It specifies CASSQYITSSEAFF.

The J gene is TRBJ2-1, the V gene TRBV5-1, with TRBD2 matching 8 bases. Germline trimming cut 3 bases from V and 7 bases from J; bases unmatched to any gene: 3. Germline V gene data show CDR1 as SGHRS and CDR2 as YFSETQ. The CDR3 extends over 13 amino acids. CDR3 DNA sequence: TGCGCCAGCAGCTGGAGCGGGGGTAATGAGCAGTTCTTC. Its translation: CASSWSGGNEQFF.

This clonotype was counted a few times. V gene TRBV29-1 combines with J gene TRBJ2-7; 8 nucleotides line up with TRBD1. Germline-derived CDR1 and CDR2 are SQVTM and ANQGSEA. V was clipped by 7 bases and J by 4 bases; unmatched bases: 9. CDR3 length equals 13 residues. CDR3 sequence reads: CSAQGQGAYEQYF. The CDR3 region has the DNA TGCAGCGCCCAGGGCCAGGGGGCGTACGAGCAGTACTTC.

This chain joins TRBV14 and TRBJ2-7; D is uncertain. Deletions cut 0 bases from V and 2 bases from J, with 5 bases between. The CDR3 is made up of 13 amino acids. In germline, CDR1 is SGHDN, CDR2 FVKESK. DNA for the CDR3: TGTGCCAGCAGCCAAGATCGGCCCTACGAGCAGTACTTC. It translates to CASSQDRPYEQYF.

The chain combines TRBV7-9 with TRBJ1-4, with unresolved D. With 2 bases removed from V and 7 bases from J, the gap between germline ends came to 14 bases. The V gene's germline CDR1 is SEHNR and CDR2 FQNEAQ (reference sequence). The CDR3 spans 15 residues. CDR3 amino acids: CASSLTGNVGEKLFF. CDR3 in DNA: TGTGCCAGCAGCTTAACCGGTAACGTTGGTGAAAAACTGTTTTTT.

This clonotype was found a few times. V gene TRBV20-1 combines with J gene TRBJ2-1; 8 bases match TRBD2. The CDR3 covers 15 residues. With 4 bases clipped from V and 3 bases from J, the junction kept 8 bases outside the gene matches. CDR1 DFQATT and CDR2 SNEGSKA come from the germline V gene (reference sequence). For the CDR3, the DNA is TGCAGTGCTATTGGAGTAGCGGGAAACTACAATGAGCAGTTCTTC. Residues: CSAIGVAGNYNEQFF.

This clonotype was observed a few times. The CDR3 region has the DNA TGTGCCAGCAGCCCAGGACAGGGGGAACTGAACACTGAAGCTTTCTTT. It is translated as CASSPGQGELNTEAFF. The V and J genes are TRBV7-9 and TRBJ1-1; 10 bases are a match to TRBD1. The germline gives CDR1 SEHNR, CDR2 FQNEAQ (reference sequence). This CDR3 comprises 16 residues. The ends lost 5 bases at V and 0 bases at J; junction bases unmatched: 6.

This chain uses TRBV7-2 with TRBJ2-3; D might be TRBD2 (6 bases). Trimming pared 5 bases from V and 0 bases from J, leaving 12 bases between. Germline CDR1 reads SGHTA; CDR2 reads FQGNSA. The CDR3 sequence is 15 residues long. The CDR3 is CASSPNLASTDTQYF. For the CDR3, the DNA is TGTGCCAGCAGCCCCAATCTAGCGAGCACAGATACGCAGTATTTT.

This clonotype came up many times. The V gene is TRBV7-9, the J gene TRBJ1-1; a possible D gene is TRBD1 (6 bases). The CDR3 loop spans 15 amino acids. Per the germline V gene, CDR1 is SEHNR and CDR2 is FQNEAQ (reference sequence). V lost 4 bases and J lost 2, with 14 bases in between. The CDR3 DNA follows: TGTGCCAGCAGCTATGGACGGGACACCAACACTGAAGCTTTCTTT. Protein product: CASSYGRDTNTEAFF.

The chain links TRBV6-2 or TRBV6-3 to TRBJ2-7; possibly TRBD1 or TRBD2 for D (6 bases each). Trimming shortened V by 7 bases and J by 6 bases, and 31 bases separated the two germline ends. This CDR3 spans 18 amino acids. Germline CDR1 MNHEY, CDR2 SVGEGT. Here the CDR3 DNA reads TGTGCCAGCAAATACGGGGGCTCGGTGACCCCACAGGGTGTCGAGCAGTACTTC. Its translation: CASKYGGSVTPQGVEQYF.

The DNA for the CDR3 is TGTGCCAGCAGCTTAGGGGGGGCGTCCTCCTACGAGCAGTACTTC. Protein: CASSLGGASSYEQYF. The rearrangement uses TRBV13 and TRBJ2-7; TRBD1 might be the D (6 bases). This CDR3 spans 15 amino acids. Germline assignment: CDR1 PRHDT and CDR2 FYEKMQ (reference sequence). Trimming took 0 bases from V and 0 from J, leaving 9 bases between them.

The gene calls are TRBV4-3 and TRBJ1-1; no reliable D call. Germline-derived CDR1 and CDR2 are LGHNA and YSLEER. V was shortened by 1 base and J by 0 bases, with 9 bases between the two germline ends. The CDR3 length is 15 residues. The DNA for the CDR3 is TGCGCCAGCAGCCAAGTTAGGGCCTTGAACACTGAAGCTTTCTTT. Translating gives CASSQVRALNTEAFF.

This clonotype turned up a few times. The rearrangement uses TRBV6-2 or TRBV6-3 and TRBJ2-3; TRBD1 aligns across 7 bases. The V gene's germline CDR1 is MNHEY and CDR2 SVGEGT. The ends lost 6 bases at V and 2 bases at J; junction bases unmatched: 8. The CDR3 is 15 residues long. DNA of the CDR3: TGTGCCAGCAGAATGACCGGGACAGCCACAGATACGCAGTATTTT. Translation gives CASRMTGTATDTQYF.

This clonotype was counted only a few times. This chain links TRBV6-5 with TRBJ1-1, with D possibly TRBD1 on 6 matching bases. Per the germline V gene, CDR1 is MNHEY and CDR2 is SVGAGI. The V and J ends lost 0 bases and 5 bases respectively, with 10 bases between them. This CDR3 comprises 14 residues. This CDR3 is CASSYSRGWTEAFF. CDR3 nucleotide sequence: TGTGCCAGCAGTTACTCGAGGGGGTGGACTGAAGCTTTCTTT.

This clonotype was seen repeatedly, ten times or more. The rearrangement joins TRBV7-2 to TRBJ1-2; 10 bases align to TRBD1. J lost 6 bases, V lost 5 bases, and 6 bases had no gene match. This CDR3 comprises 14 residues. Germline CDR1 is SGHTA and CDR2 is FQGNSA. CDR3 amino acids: CASSASGTGDGYTF. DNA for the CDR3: TGTGCCAGCAGCGCATCCGGGACAGGGGATGGCTACACCTTC.

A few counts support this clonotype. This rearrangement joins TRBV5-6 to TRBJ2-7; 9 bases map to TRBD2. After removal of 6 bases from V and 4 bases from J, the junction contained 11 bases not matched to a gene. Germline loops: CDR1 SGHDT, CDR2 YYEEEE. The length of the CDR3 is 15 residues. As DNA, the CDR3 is TGTGCCAGCAACAGATTTAGCGGGGGAGCTTACGAGCAGTACTTC. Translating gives CASNRFSGGAYEQYF.